These 9 T cell receptor beta chains were sequenced from one sample in a study of CD8 T cells in ankylosing spondylitis. TCRdb reprocessed the 5' RACE reads with MiXCR, giving one entry per CDR3 protein. The data contain about 30,000 distinct CDR3 sequences, roughly 33% of them singletons. Input material: synovial fluid, either unsorted or a sorted T cell fraction (not recorded which). The receptors originated from a male donor with ankylosing spondylitis.

The J gene is TRBJ2-3, the V gene TRBV7-9; D is undetermined. The CDR3 covers 12 residues. V lost 4 bases, J lost 4 bases, and 6 bases lay in between. Germline-derived CDR1 and CDR2 are SEHNR and FQNEAQ (reference sequence). The CDR3 spells CASSSPADTQYF. The CDR3 nucleotides are TGTGCCAGCAGCTCCCCGGCAGATACGCAGTATTTT. Full variable domain (missing parts from reference TRBV7-9 and TRBJ2-3): DTGVSQNPRHKITKRGQNVTFRCDPISEHNRLYWYRQTLGQGPEFLTYFQNEAQLEKSRLLSDRFSAERPKGSFSTLEIQRTEQGDSAMYLCASSSPADTQYFGPGTRLTVL.

This rearrangement joins TRBV15 to TRBJ2-1, with a weak D call TRBD1 (5 bases). The CDR3 extends over 15 amino acids. Germline CDR1 is LNHNV and CDR2 is YYDKDF (reference sequence). V shed 3 bases and J shed 0 bases, with 9 bases lying between them. The CDR3 protein is CATSRTVSSYNEQFF. CDR3 coding DNA: TGTGCCACCAGCAGGACAGTAAGCTCCTACAATGAGCAGTTCTTC.

A word on this clonotype: The junction departs from the called germline gene at one end, perhaps through a read error. This rearrangement joins TRBV11-2 to TRBJ1-5; D unclear. The germline V gene has CDR1 SGHAT and CDR2 FQNNGV. CDR3 size: 15 residues. The CDR3 protein is CASSLGVLSNLPQHF. As DNA, the CDR3 is TGTGCCAGCAGCTTAGGGGTTCTCAGCAATCTGCCCCAGCATTTT.

The V call is TRBV10-2, the J call TRBJ2-1; D gene unclear. Germline lookup yields CDR1 WSHSY and CDR2 SAAADI. This CDR3 is 11 amino acids long. The V gene lost 8 bases and the J gene lost 7 bases, with 9 bases spanning the gap. The CDR3 region is CASWSVNEQFF. The CDR3 DNA reads TGCGCCAGCTGGAGCGTGAATGAGCAGTTCTTC.

This chain connects TRBV19 to TRBJ1-2; D not resolved. Looked up from germline, CDR1 is LNHDA and CDR2 is SQIVND (reference sequence). Trimming removed 10 bases at V and 7 bases at J, with 16 bases between. This CDR3 comprises 12 residues. The CDR3 bases are TGTGCCACCTGGACTATGGGTTCTGGCTACACCTTC. Its translation: CATWTMGSGYTF.

The chain recombines TRBV7-9 with TRBJ2-7; 11 bases line up with TRBD2. Germline CDR1 is SEHNR and CDR2 is FQNEAQ (reference sequence). Trimming took 4 bases from V and 5 from J; bases not matched to a gene: 7. The CDR3 consists of 15 residues. Written as DNA, the CDR3 is TGTGCCAGCAGCTCCCGGACTAGCGGGTCGGACGAGCAGTACTTC. It specifies CASSSRTSGSDEQYF.

This clonotype was seen more than once but under ten times. V and J are TRBV4-1 and TRBJ2-2; the match to TRBD1 covers 9 bases. V lost 1 base to trimming and J lost 4 bases; unmatched junction nucleotides: 4. The germline CDR1 and CDR2 sequences are MGHRA and YSYEKL. The CDR3 is 16 amino acids. The CDR3 DNA is TGCGCCAGCAGCCAAGGGGACAGGGACCTCACCGGGGAGCTGTTTTTT. Protein sequence: CASSQGDRDLTGELFF.

J is TRBJ2-3 and V is TRBV5-6, with 7 bases that match TRBD2. Germline CDR1 is SGHDT and CDR2 is YYEEEE. Trimming removed 1 base from V and 2 bases from J; junction bases left unmatched: 13. The CDR3 spans 18 residues. The CDR3 nucleotides are TGTGCCAGCAGCTTGAGGATCCTGTCGCTAGCGGACACAGATACGCAGTATTTT. It translates to CASSLRILSLADTDTQYF.

The V gene is TRBV7-9, the J gene TRBJ2-7; D is ambiguous. CDR3 length: 14 amino acids. Germline V lookup: CDR1 SEHNR, CDR2 FQNEAQ (reference sequence). V was clipped by 1 base and J by 2 bases, with 9 bases between them. Here the CDR3 DNA reads TGTGCCAGCAGCTTAGGGGCATCTACCTACGAGCAGTACTTC. Protein product: CASSLGASTYEQYF.